This record concerns one T cell receptor (beta chain) sequence. The sample originates from a study of CD8 T cells in Susac syndrome. About the research overall: Patients with Susac syndrome were therapy-naive, on corticosteroids, or on intravenous immunoglobulin alone at the time that blood was drawn.

The CDR3 contains 16 residues. Looked up from germline, CDR1 is MNHNY and CDR2 is SVGAGI (reference sequence). Trimming shortened V by 4 bases and J by 0 bases, and 16 bases separated the two germline ends. RNA, at about 0.45 to 1 ug, was reverse transcribed with random hexamers. Amplification of TCR beta CDR3 across 54 Vbeta and 13 Jbeta was performed with immunoSEQ multiplex PCR. In TCRdb, the immunoSEQ multiplex PCR reads were re-called with MiXCR into one record per CDR3 protein. Of 130,000 to 150,000 distinct CDR3 sequences detected, 95% appear once; the ten largest clones hold 0.075% to 0.09%. Negative isolation was applied to CD8+ and CD4+ T cells, and FACS enrichment was applied to TEMRA cells.

The sample was CD4+ T cells from PBMCs. This TCR was sampled from a human donor with Susac syndrome. V gene TRBV6-6 combines with J gene TRBJ2-7; D unresolved. This CDR3 is CASSSTPGSSSYEQYF. The CDR3 DNA sequence: TGTGCCAGCAGTTCGACCCCAGGCTCTTCCTCCTACGAGCAGTACTTC.